This T cell receptor (beta chain) was recovered during a study of cytotoxic CD8 clonotypes in ibrutinib-treated CLL. V lost 6 bases and J lost 11; bases outside the gene matches: 6. The CDR3 runs to 11 residues. Germline V gene data show CDR1 as SGHKS and CDR2 as YYEKEE (reference sequence). Produced via immunoSEQ multiplex PCR; TCRdb's table is partial and in-frame only. The data show approximately 140,000 clones, roughly 80% seen once. The rearrangement links TRBV5-5 to TRBJ1-1; 8 nucleotides line up with TRBD1. This receptor was obtained from a human donor with chronic lymphocytic leukemia. The starting material was PBMCs, obtained after 12 months of ibrutinib treatment. The CDR3 here is CASNENRGAFF. The DNA of the CDR3 is TGTGCCAGCAACGAAAACAGGGGGGCTTTCTTT.